One sample yielded the 29 T cell receptor beta chains listed below, sequenced in a study of ipilimumab plus nivolumab after autologous stem cell transplantation. Clones were read by immunoSEQ multiplex PCR, and TCRdb kept only the in-frame ones, dropping some. The table lists 15,000 to 20,000 clones, around 85% of them singletons. This specimen was PBMCs, taken in a trial of ipilimumab plus nivolumab as post-transplant consolidation. The receptor source for this set is a male donor with diffuse large B-cell lymphoma.

The rearrangement joins TRBV25-1 to TRBJ1-2, with 10 bases lining up with TRBD1. The CDR3 covers 14 residues. V gave up 6 bases and J gave up 4 bases; unmatched junction bases: 5. Germline V CDR1 and CDR2: MGHDK, SYGVNS. CDR3 protein: CASSRQGAGYGYTF. The CDR3 region has the DNA TGTGCCAGCAGCAGACAGGGGGCCGGCTATGGCTACACCTTC.

The table lists this clone with a few counts. This rearrangement joins TRBV9 to TRBJ2-1, with 9 bases fitting TRBD2. Germline CDR1 reads SGDLS; CDR2 reads YYNGEE. Losses at the gene ends were 6 bases for V and 2 bases for J; bases not matched to a gene: 6. The CDR3 is 15 amino acids. The CDR3 region is CASNRGGAPYNEQFF. The CDR3 DNA follows: TGTGCCAGCAACCGCGGGGGGGCCCCCTACAATGAGCAGTTCTTC.

This clone has a single count. V gene TRBV5-1 combines with J gene TRBJ1-1; 7 bases agree with TRBD1. V was clipped by 2 bases and J by 11 bases; unmatched bases: 9. The V gene's germline CDR1 is SGHRS and CDR2 YFSETQ. The CDR3 runs 13 residues. CDR3 residues: CASSFEGATGAFF. The DNA for the CDR3 is TGCGCCAGCAGCTTTGAGGGGGCCACGGGGGCTTTCTTT.

V usage is TRBV27 and J usage is TRBJ1-4; no clear D. V was cut by 0 bases and J by 8 bases, with 13 bases left in between. This CDR3 spans 15 amino acids. Germline-derived CDR1 and CDR2 are MNHEY and SMNVEV (reference sequence). The CDR3 DNA reads TGTGCCAGCAGTTTATCCGGGCCGTCTCCCGAAAAACTGTTTTTT. It encodes CASSLSGPSPEKLFF. The variable domain in full, with the rest retrieved from reference TRBV27 and TRBJ1-4, is EAQVTQNPRYLITVTGKKLTVTCSQNMNHEYMSWYRQDPGLGLRQIYYSMNVEVTDKGDVPEGYKVSRKEKRNFPLILESPSPNQTSLYFCASSLSGPSPEKLFFGSGTQLSVL.

The chain combines TRBV4-2 with TRBJ2-3, with no clear D. V shed 2 bases and J shed 6 bases, with 9 bases lying between them. Looked up from germline, CDR1 is LGHNA and CDR2 is YNFKEQ. There are 13 residues in the CDR3. The CDR3 here is CASSQNAEDTQYF. The CDR3 DNA sequence: TGTGCCAGCAGCCAAAATGCTGAGGATACGCAGTATTTT.

CDR3 DNA sequence: TGCGCCAGCAGCCCACCTCCCGGGACAGCCTACAATGAGCAGTTCTTC. Protein product: CASSPPPGTAYNEQFF. V usage is TRBV5-1 and J usage is TRBJ2-1, with TRBD1 identical over 7 bases. Trimming took 4 bases from V and 2 from J; bases not matched to a gene: 9. Germline V lookup: CDR1 SGHRS, CDR2 YFSETQ. This CDR3 is built from 16 residues.

The chain is built from TRBV6-5 and TRBJ1-1; unclear D gene. The CDR3 totals 12 residues. CDR1 is MNHEY, CDR2 SVGAGI, per germline. The V and J ends lost 0 bases and 5 bases respectively, with 4 bases between them. The CDR3 sequence: CASSYSRTEAFF. CDR3 in DNA: TGTGCCAGCAGTTACTCGAGGACTGAAGCTTTCTTT.

The genes are TRBV5-4 and TRBJ1-1, with D tentatively TRBD1 (5 bases). Germline V gene lookup returns CDR1 SGHNT and CDR2 YYREEE (reference sequence). CDR3 length: 13 residues. V lost 2 bases and J 7 bases, leaving 12 bases between the germline ends. The CDR3 sequence: CASSFRDGVEAFF. The DNA of the CDR3 is TGTGCCAGCAGCTTTCGGGACGGAGTTGAAGCTTTCTTT.

V is TRBV27 and J is TRBJ1-2; 7 positions agree with TRBD1. Germline V gene sequence: CDR1 MNHEY, CDR2 SMNVEV (reference sequence). The CDR3 totals 14 residues. The V segment lost 2 bases and the J segment 7 bases; nucleotides outside the gene matches: 7. The CDR3 loop reads CASSLDYRGSGYTF. CDR3 DNA: TGTGCCAGCAGTTTAGACTACAGGGGATCTGGCTACACCTTC.

The gene calls are TRBV15 and TRBJ2-7; D is possibly TRBD1 (5 bases). The V gene lost 1 base and the J gene lost 3 bases, with 10 bases spanning the gap. Germline CDR1 and CDR2: LNHNV and YYDKDF (reference sequence). This CDR3 is built from 14 residues. The CDR3 DNA sequence: TGTGCCACCAGCAGAGTGGTGACAGACTACGAGCAGTACTTC. This codes for CATSRVVTDYEQYF.

The chain joins TRBV4-2 to TRBJ2-3, with 10 nucleotides matching TRBD2. This CDR3 has 17 amino acids. Germline V gives CDR1 LGHNA, CDR2 YNFKEQ. V lost 0 bases, J lost 5 bases, and 8 bases stayed unmatched. The CDR3 protein is CASSQEFILAGKDTQYF. CDR3 nucleotides: TGTGCCAGCAGCCAAGAGTTCATACTAGCGGGGAAAGATACGCAGTATTTT.

The rearrangement uses TRBV10-1 and TRBJ2-7; D might be TRBD2 (5 bases). The CDR3 sequence is 11 residues long. With 3 bases removed from V and 7 bases from J, the gap between germline ends came to 7 bases. Germline assignment: CDR1 WNHNN and CDR2 SYGVQD (reference sequence). CDR3 residues: CASSDGREQYF. CDR3 bases: TGCGCCAGCAGTGATGGGAGAGAGCAGTACTTC.

This chain uses TRBV6-1 with TRBJ1-4, with TRBD1 matching 11 bases. The CDR3 covers 14 residues. Per germline, CDR1 MNHNS and CDR2 SASEGT. V shed 5 bases and J 7 bases; nucleotides not matched to a gene: 3. The CDR3 nucleotides are TGTGCCAGCAGTAAGGGACAGGGGGGTGAAAAACTGTTTTTT. It translates to CASSKGQGGEKLFF.

The V gene is TRBV11-1, the J gene TRBJ2-5; 13 bases are a match to TRBD2. V lost 1 base, J lost 4 bases, and 3 bases stayed unmatched. CDR1 SGHAT and CDR2 FQDESV come from the germline V gene (reference sequence). The CDR3 sequence is 16 residues long. DNA of the CDR3: TGTGCCAGCAGCTTAGGACTAGCGGGGGGCCCAGAGACCCAGTACTTC. This sequence encodes CASSLGLAGGPETQYF.

This chain connects TRBV5-1 to TRBJ2-7; possible D gene TRBD1, 5 bases. Trimming shortened V by 0 bases and J by 0 bases, and 19 bases separated the two germline ends. The CDR3 sequence is 18 residues long. CDR1 is SGHRS, CDR2 YFSETQ, per germline. CDR3 residues: CASSLAGAGGFSSYEQYF. CDR3 sequence (DNA): TGCGCCAGCAGCTTGGCTGGGGCTGGTGGATTTAGCTCCTACGAGCAGTACTTC. The entire variable domain, with the rest obtained from reference TRBV5-1 and TRBJ2-7, is as follows: KAGVTQTPRYLIKTRGQQVTLSCSPISGHRSVSWYQQTPGQGLQFLFEYFSETQRNKGNFPGRFSGRQFSNSRSEMNVSTLELGDSALYLCASSLAGAGGFSSYEQYFGPGTRLTVT.

Of note for this clone: Distinct nucleotide sequences in the sample also encode this CDR3. The chain employs TRBV4-1 and TRBJ2-7; tentative D call: TRBD2 (7 bases). Germline assignment: CDR1 MGHRA and CDR2 YSYEKL. Trimming stripped 0 bases from V and 0 bases from J, with 9 bases between. The CDR3 consists of 15 residues. The CDR3 sequence is CASSQEGGGSYEQYF. CDR3 sequence (DNA): TGCGCCAGCAGCCAAGAAGGGGGGGGCTCCTACGAGCAGTACTTC.

The chain combines TRBV11-2 with TRBJ2-7; no clear D. Germline-derived CDR1 and CDR2 are SGHAT and FQNNGV. The CDR3 consists of 12 residues. V lost 5 bases to trimming and J lost 6 bases, with 11 bases between them. For the CDR3, the DNA is TGTGCCAGCAGCCGACACGGCCGCGAGCAGTACTTC. It is translated as CASSRHGREQYF.

This chain uses TRBV4-2 with TRBJ1-1; D might be TRBD1 (5 bases). The V gene's germline CDR1 is LGHNA and CDR2 YNFKEQ. The CDR3 sequence is 15 residues long. The V and J ends lost 10 bases and 5 bases respectively, with 23 bases between them. This CDR3 reads CATRREQTTGTEAFF. CDR3 DNA: TGTGCCACCCGGCGGGAGCAGACAACAGGAACTGAAGCTTTCTTT.

This clone was counted only a few times. J is TRBJ2-3 and V is TRBV11-2; a possible D gene is TRBD2 (6 bases). The CDR3 totals 15 residues. Trimming cost V 2 bases and J 5 bases, with 14 bases left between them. Germline lookup yields CDR1 SGHAT and CDR2 FQNNGV. Here the CDR3 DNA reads TGTGCCAGCAGCTTATGGTCGGGGGAAAGAGATACGCAGTATTTT. As protein: CASSLWSGERDTQYF.

V usage is TRBV4-3 and J usage is TRBJ1-1, with D possibly matching TRBD1 (6 bases). Germline V lookup: CDR1 LGHNA, CDR2 YSLEER. The V end lost 4 bases, the J end lost 3 bases, and 12 bases lay between the germline ends. The CDR3 contains 14 residues. The CDR3 nucleotides are TGCGCCAGCAGCCTATACAGACAGGACACTGAAGCTTTCTTT. Translation gives CASSLYRQDTEAFF.

The chain joins TRBV7-1 to TRBJ1-4, with D uncertain. TRBV7-1 is an open reading frame whose function is uncertain. V was trimmed by 7 bases and J by 4 bases, leaving 4 bases between them. The CDR3 contains 11 residues. As DNA, the CDR3 is TGTGCCAGCACCAATAATGAAAAACTGTTTTTT. Residues: CASTNNEKLFF.

V usage is TRBV6-6 and J usage is TRBJ1-1, with D possibly matching TRBD1 (5 bases). The V gene lost 4 bases and the J gene lost 2 bases, with 14 bases spanning the gap. Germline values: CDR1 MNHNY, CDR2 SVGAGI (reference sequence). The CDR3 length is 15 residues. DNA for the CDR3: TGTGCCAGCAGTTTCTCCGGCAGGGCCAACACTGAAGCTTTCTTT. Translation: CASSFSGRANTEAFF.

The J gene is TRBJ1-2, the V gene TRBV9, with a tentative D call TRBD1 (6 bases). From germline, CDR1 is SGDLS and CDR2 YYNGEE. This CDR3 region has 14 residues. V was shortened by 0 bases and J by 8 bases, with 14 bases between the two germline ends. The CDR3 DNA is TGTGCCAGCAGCGTAGAGGGCAGGGGTGAGGGCTACACCTTC. Translating it yields CASSVEGRGEGYTF.

The rearrangement links TRBV4-2 to TRBJ2-3, with TRBD2 matching 9 bases. CDR1 and CDR2 (germline): LGHNA, YNFKEQ. The CDR3 length is 17 residues. The J segment lost 3 bases and the V segment lost 4 bases, leaving 11 bases of the junction unmatched. The CDR3 DNA reads as TGTGCCAGCAGCCTATCTCAGGGCGGGGGGGCAACAGATACGCAGTATTTT. Amino acid sequence: CASSLSQGGGATDTQYF.

The chain uses TRBV6-5 and TRBJ2-1; TRBD2 matches 8 bases. The trim removed 6 bases at V and 12 bases at J, leaving 4 bases unmatched. This CDR3 is built from 11 residues. Germline values: CDR1 MNHEY, CDR2 SVGAGI. CDR3 amino acids: CASRLAGRQFF. CDR3 nucleotides: TGTGCCAGCAGATTAGCGGGGAGGCAGTTCTTC.

J is TRBJ2-7 and V is TRBV6-5; 10 nucleotides match TRBD2. Germline V lookup: CDR1 MNHEY, CDR2 SVGAGI. The CDR3 has 15 amino acids. The trim removed 5 bases at V and 6 bases at J, leaving 10 bases unmatched. CDR3 nucleotide sequence: TGTGCCAGCAGTCCTCAGAGCGGGGGGGTTCGCGAGCAGTACTTC. Protein product: CASSPQSGGVREQYF.

The chain employs TRBV7-9 and TRBJ1-2; a weak D match, TRBD1 (6 bases). Trimming stripped 5 bases from V and 2 bases from J, with 9 bases between. CDR1 and CDR2 from the germline V gene are SEHNR and FQNEAQ (reference sequence). The CDR3 contains 13 residues. The CDR3 sequence: CASSIDRNYGYTF. For the CDR3, the DNA is TGTGCCAGCAGCATAGACAGGAACTATGGCTACACCTTC.

The rearrangement links TRBV19 to TRBJ2-4; possibly TRBD1 for D (5 bases). This CDR3 spans 14 amino acids. Germline CDR1 is LNHDA and CDR2 is SQIVND (reference sequence). The V end lost 8 bases, the J end lost 5 bases, and 16 bases lay between the germline ends. For the CDR3, the DNA is TGTGCCAGTCGTGGCTCAGGGTATGAAAACATTCAGTACTTC. Translated, it gives CASRGSGYENIQYF.

The chain joins TRBV18 to TRBJ1-1; D remains ambiguous. V was pared by 5 bases and J by 0 bases, with 16 bases between. Germline loops: CDR1 KGHSH, CDR2 LQKENI. This CDR3 has 16 amino acids. CDR3 in amino acids: CASSASPGALNTEAFF. The DNA for the CDR3 is TGTGCCAGCTCAGCCTCCCCAGGCGCGCTGAACACTGAAGCTTTCTTT.